Each of the 27 T cell receptor beta chains below was sequenced from the same sample in a study of CD8 T cells in ankylosing spondylitis. General study findings and limits: Eight or nine highly homologous variants made up a TCR beta motif that seemed to typify ankylosing spondylitis blood.

MiXCR was run by TCRdb on the 5' RACE reads, yielding one entry per CDR3 protein. The profile shows hundreds of thousands of distinct CDR3 sequences, 25% to 30% of them singletons. Their antigen targets remain unknown. Input material: blood, either unsorted or a sorted T cell fraction (not recorded which). These receptors came from a male donor with ankylosing spondylitis.

The chain recombines TRBV14 with TRBJ2-2; D gene unclear. The CDR3 consists of 18 residues. The V gene lost 2 bases and the J gene lost 4 bases, with 20 bases spanning the gap. Germline assignment: CDR1 SGHDN and CDR2 FVKESK. The CDR3 nucleotides are TGTGCCAGCAGCCAACTTGTGGCGGCTAGTTGGGGCACCGGGGAGCTGTTTTTT. It specifies CASSQLVAASWGTGELFF.

This chain connects TRBV4-1 to TRBJ2-3, with a weak D call TRBD2 (6 bases). This CDR3 spans 13 amino acids. CDR1 and CDR2 (germline): MGHRA, YSYEKL. Trimming shortened V by 0 bases and J by 10 bases, and 11 bases separated the two germline ends. The CDR3 region is CASSQEGGRAQYF. CDR3 nucleotide sequence: TGCGCCAGCAGCCAAGAGGGGGGAAGGGCGCAGTATTTT.

The CDR3 coding sequence is TGTGCCAGCTCGGTTATCAGGGGGGCTGAAGCTTTCTTT. Translated, it gives CASSVIRGAEAFF. V usage is TRBV12-3 or TRBV12-4 and J usage is TRBJ1-1; 7 bases agree with TRBD1. The CDR3 covers 13 residues. Trimming removed 8 bases from V and 6 bases from J; junction bases left unmatched: 9.

The genes are TRBV6-1 and TRBJ2-7, with D perhaps being TRBD1 or TRBD2 (5 bases each). V lost 7 bases and J lost 2, with 12 bases in between. This CDR3 contains 13 residues. Looked up from germline, CDR1 is MNHNS and CDR2 is SASEGT. CDR3 nucleotides: TGTGCCAGCAAAGTGAGGGACGCCTACGAGCAGTACTTC. This codes for CASKVRDAYEQYF.

This clonotype was seen only a few times. This chain links TRBV6-1 with TRBJ2-5; 9 positions agree with TRBD2. Unmatched junction bases numbered 9, after V lost 5 bases and J lost 5 bases. The germline V gene encodes CDR1 MNHNS and CDR2 SASEGT. The CDR3 covers 15 residues. CDR3 sequence reads: CASSPTSGAPETQYF. The CDR3 bases are TGTGCCAGCAGTCCGACTAGCGGAGCGCCCGAGACCCAGTACTTC.

The chain uses TRBV25-1 and TRBJ2-1; 10 bases agree with TRBD2. Per germline, CDR1 MGHDK and CDR2 SYGVNS. The trim removed 5 bases at V and 0 bases at J, leaving 4 bases unmatched. The CDR3 is 16 amino acids. CDR3 loop: CASSWTSGRSYNEQFF. CDR3 nucleotides: TGTGCCAGCAGTTGGACTAGCGGCCGCTCCTACAATGAGCAGTTCTTC. The complete variable domain, with remaining parts taken from reference TRBV25-1 and TRBJ2-1, reads EADIYQTPRYLVIGTGKKITLECSQTMGHDKMYWYQQDPGMELHLIHYSYGVNSTEKGDLSSESTVSRIRTEHFPLTLESARPSHTSQYLCASSWTSGRSYNEQFFGPGTRLTVL.

The gene calls are TRBV24-1 and TRBJ2-5; 7 bases are a match to TRBD1. CDR3 length equals 16 residues. The germline V gene encodes CDR1 KGHDR and CDR2 SFDVKD. V was pared by 3 bases and J by 0 bases, with 6 bases of the junction left unmatched. In DNA form, the CDR3 reads TGTGCCACCAGTGATGACACAGGGGCAAACCAAGAGACCCAGTACTTC. Its protein is CATSDDTGANQETQYF.

This clonotype was observed a handful of times. The rearrangement joins TRBV5-5 to TRBJ1-5; D is uncertain. Trimming took off 1 base at V and 6 bases at J, with 17 bases between the two ends. The germline CDR1 and CDR2 sequences are SGHKS and YYEKEE (reference sequence). The CDR3 sequence is 16 residues long. This CDR3 reads CASSLSLNQISQPQHF. In nucleotides, the CDR3 is TGTGCCAGCAGCTTGTCTTTGAATCAGATTTCTCAGCCCCAGCATTTT.

This clonotype was picked up a small number of times. V is TRBV24-1 and J is TRBJ2-1; 11 bases align to TRBD2. This CDR3 contains 15 residues. J gave up 9 bases and V 9 bases, and 12 bases lay outside the gene matches. CDR1 and CDR2 (germline): KGHDR, SFDVKD. CDR3 in amino acids: CATLPTSGIEGEQFF. The DNA for the CDR3 is TGTGCCACCCTCCCGACTAGCGGGATTGAAGGTGAGCAGTTCTTC.

The chain couples TRBV13 to TRBJ2-5, with 12 bases lining up with TRBD1. CDR1 is PRHDT and CDR2 is FYEKMQ in the germline V gene (reference sequence). CDR3 length equals 15 residues. J gave up 4 bases and V 5 bases, and 5 bases lay outside the gene matches. DNA of the CDR3: TGTGCCAGCAGCCACGGGACAGGGGGCGGAGAGACCCAGTACTTC. Amino acids: CASSHGTGGGETQYF.

This clonotype was counted between two and nine times. The V and J genes are TRBV5-1 and TRBJ1-2; weak D call: TRBD1 (6 bases). The length of the CDR3 is 12 residues. The V gene's germline CDR1 is SGHRS and CDR2 YFSETQ. The V end lost 4 bases, the J end lost 11 bases, and 15 bases lay between the germline ends. The CDR3 loop reads CASSAAGDKYTF. The CDR3 DNA reads as TGCGCCAGCAGCGCGGCAGGGGACAAATACACCTTC.

The CDR3, as DNA: TGCGCCAGCAGTTACCCGGGAGGGATCACCCTCCACTTT. This gives the protein CASSYPGGITLHF. The genes are TRBV10-2 and TRBJ1-6; no firm D call. Per the germline V gene, CDR1 is WSHSY and CDR2 is SAAADI. V was cut by 5 bases and J by 14 bases, with 16 bases left in between. CDR3 length equals 13 residues.

This clonotype was counted between two and nine times. The chain uses TRBV7-9 and TRBJ1-4, with 7 bases that match TRBD1. J was trimmed by 4 bases and V by 5 bases; bases with no gene match: 10. Germline V gives CDR1 SEHNR, CDR2 FQNEAQ (reference sequence). CDR3 length: 16 amino acids. CDR3 sequence reads: CASSLRWGQLNEKLFF. In nucleotides, the CDR3 is TGTGCCAGCAGCCTCAGATGGGGACAGCTTAATGAAAAACTGTTTTTT. Supplemented by reference TRBV7-9 and TRBJ1-4, the full variable domain reads DTGVSQNPRHKITKRGQNVTFRCDPISEHNRLYWYRQTLGQGPEFLTYFQNEAQLEKSRLLSDRFSAERPKGSFSTLEIQRTEQGDSAMYLCASSLRWGQLNEKLFFGSGTQLSVL.

This clonotype was detected only a few times. The chain uses TRBV7-9 and TRBJ2-5; perhaps TRBD2 as D (6 bases). CDR1 SEHNR and CDR2 FQNEAQ come from the germline V gene (reference sequence). CDR3 size: 15 residues. V lost 6 bases and J lost 0, with 14 bases in between. CDR3 bases: TGTGCCAGCAGTTGGGAGGCATGGTACCAAGAGACCCAGTACTTC. Its protein product is CASSWEAWYQETQYF.

As DNA, the CDR3 is TGTGCCAGCAGCAAAGTTGTAGGGTATGGCTACACCTTC. Its protein product is CASSKVVGYGYTF. The chain links TRBV21-1 to TRBJ1-2. TRBV21-1 is noted as a pseudogene. The CDR3 loop spans 13 amino acids.

This clonotype occurred a few times. The gene calls are TRBV5-6 and TRBJ1-1; D is unresolved. V lost 5 bases and J lost 0, with 11 bases in between. Germline V lookup: CDR1 SGHDT, CDR2 YYEEEE. There are 14 residues in the CDR3. CDR3 residues: CASRRDPLNTEAFF. In DNA form, the CDR3 reads TGTGCCAGCAGAAGAGATCCCTTGAACACTGAAGCTTTCTTT.

V gene TRBV7-2 combines with J gene TRBJ1-2; 11 nucleotides match TRBD1. V lost 5 bases to trimming and J lost 8 bases; unmatched junction nucleotides: 4. CDR1 and CDR2 from the germline V gene are SGHTA and FQGNSA. This CDR3 region has 13 residues. The CDR3 DNA follows: TGTGCCAGCAGCGGACAGGGGGCGGGCGGCTACACCTTC. Translating it yields CASSGQGAGGYTF. Drawing the rest from reference TRBV7-2 and TRBJ1-2, the complete variable domain is GAGVSQSPSNKVTEKGKDVELRCDPISGHTALYWYRQSLGQGLEFLIYFQGNSAPDKSGLPSDRFSAERTGGSVSTLTIQRTQQEDSAVYLCASSGQGAGGYTFGSGTRLTVV.

V is TRBV5-5 and J is TRBJ2-1; D is ambiguous. V lost 2 bases, J lost 14 bases, and 11 bases lay in between. CDR1 and CDR2 (germline): SGHKS, YYEKEE (reference sequence). The CDR3 is 11 residues long. This chain's CDR3 is CASSFELREFF. The CDR3 nucleotides are TGTGCCAGCAGCTTCGAACTGAGAGAGTTCTTC.

This clonotype was detected once. A read error may account for a junction end that differs from germline. The chain recombines TRBV20-1 with TRBJ2-5, with 13 bases identical to TRBD2. The CDR3 loop spans 17 amino acids. In germline, CDR1 is DFQATT, CDR2 SNEGSKA (reference sequence). The CDR3 is CCARKALAGGPAETQYF. The CDR3 nucleotides read TGCTGTGCTAGAAAGGCACTAGCGGGAGGGCCGGCAGAGACCCAGTACTTC.

This chain uses TRBV24-1 with TRBJ2-2; 12 bases align to TRBD2. V was clipped by 2 bases and J by 4 bases; unmatched bases: 4. CDR3 size: 17 residues. CDR1 is KGHDR, CDR2 SFDVKD, per germline. The CDR3 sequence is CATSDSTSGSPTGELFF. The CDR3 nucleotides are TGTGCCACCAGTGATTCGACTAGCGGGAGCCCCACCGGGGAGCTGTTTTTT.

The rearrangement links TRBV11-3 to TRBJ2-1; tentative D call: TRBD2 (5 bases). This CDR3 spans 12 amino acids. Trimming left V 3 bases short and J 8 bases short, with 8 bases between. Germline assignment: CDR1 SGHNT and CDR2 YENEEA. DNA for the CDR3: TGTGCCAGCAGCTTGGGCGGGCATGAGCAGTTCTTC. Protein: CASSLGGHEQFF.

The chain joins TRBV7-9 to TRBJ2-2; D unresolved. CDR1 is SEHNR and CDR2 is FQNEAQ in the germline V gene (reference sequence). The CDR3 is 12 amino acids. V lost 5 bases and J lost 5, with 6 bases in between. CDR3: CASSTLTGELFF. CDR3 DNA: TGTGCCAGCAGCACCCTTACCGGGGAGCTGTTTTTT.

The chain combines TRBV7-8 with TRBJ2-3, with D tentatively TRBD2 (5 bases). Germline V gives CDR1 SGHVS, CDR2 FQNEAQ. The V end lost 4 bases, the J end lost 2 bases, and 13 bases lay between the germline ends. CDR3 length: 15 amino acids. The CDR3, as DNA: TGTGCCAGCAGCTCCCCTGGGGAGTACACAGATACGCAGTATTTT. Protein sequence: CASSSPGEYTDTQYF. Variable domain in full (rest from reference TRBV7-8 and TRBJ2-3): GAGVSQSPRYKVAKRGQDVALRCDPISGHVSLFWYQQALGQGPEFLTYFQNEAQLDKSGLPSDRFFAERPEGSVSTLKIQRTQQEDSAVYLCASSSPGEYTDTQYFGPGTRLTVL.

This clonotype was counted only a few times. This chain uses TRBV5-1 with TRBJ1-6; TRBD1 matches 8 bases. CDR1 is SGHRS and CDR2 is YFSETQ in the germline V gene. The length of the CDR3 is 15 residues. Trimming removed 4 bases from V and 7 bases from J; junction bases left unmatched: 7. This chain's CDR3 is CASSPGQGFNSPLHF. The CDR3 region has the DNA TGCGCCAGCAGCCCCGGACAGGGCTTCAATTCACCCCTCCACTTT.

Only a few counts were recorded for this clonotype. This rearrangement joins TRBV29-1 to TRBJ2-1; weak D call: TRBD1 (6 bases). In germline, CDR1 is SQVTM, CDR2 ANQGSEA. Trimming took 7 bases from V and 10 from J, leaving 20 bases between them. The CDR3 has 13 amino acids. The CDR3 DNA reads as TGCAGCGGGAGGATTCGGACAGACAGAGAGCAGTTCTTC. As protein: CSGRIRTDREQFF.

Note on this clonotype: One junction end does not reproduce the germline sequence, and a read error may be involved. The V call is TRBV12-3 or TRBV12-4, the J call TRBJ2-2; TRBD2 aligns across 9 bases. CDR3 length: 14 residues. The CDR3 is CSSSLGLANGELFF. CDR3 nucleotide sequence: TGTTCCAGCAGTTTGGGACTAGCTAACGGGGAGCTGTTTTTT.

This clonotype was seen a few times. J is TRBJ1-4 and V is TRBV29-1, with TRBD1 matching over 7 bases. CDR1 is SQVTM and CDR2 is ANQGSEA in the germline V gene. CDR3 length: 12 residues. The trim removed 7 bases at V and 6 bases at J, leaving 5 bases unmatched. Here the CDR3 DNA reads TGCAGCGCCGAAGGGGGCGATGAAAAACTGTTTTTT. Encoded protein: CSAEGGDEKLFF.